Shown below are 32 T cell receptor beta chains from a single sample sequenced in a study of control samples from healthy donors and cancer patients. Method: immunoSEQ multiplex PCR; TCRdb's copy keeps in-frame clones and lacks some. The profile covers approximately 120,000 clones, with around 86% appearing a single time and more than 8% taken by the ten largest. Sequencing was carried out using blood. All receptors derive from a man aged 40-50 years in good health.

This chain uses TRBV15 with TRBJ2-7; a weak D match, TRBD1 (5 bases). Germline V lookup: CDR1 LNHNV, CDR2 YYDKDF (reference sequence). With 1 base removed from V and 2 bases from J, the gap between germline ends came to 12 bases. The CDR3 runs to 15 residues. The CDR3 reads CATSRARQGTYEQYF. CDR3 coding DNA: TGTGCCACCAGCAGAGCGCGGCAGGGTACCTACGAGCAGTACTTC.

The CDR3 DNA is TGCGCCAGCAGCCAAGGGGGCATGGATACGCAGTATTTT. Translating it yields CASSQGGMDTQYF. The chain employs TRBV5-1 and TRBJ2-3; 7 positions agree with TRBD1. CDR3 length: 13 amino acids. CDR1 SGHRS and CDR2 YFSETQ come from the germline V gene. V shed 4 bases, J shed 6 bases, and the junction held 5 bases outside the gene matches. The entire variable domain, with the rest obtained from reference TRBV5-1 and TRBJ2-3, is as follows: KAGVTQTPRYLIKTRGQQVTLSCSPISGHRSVSWYQQTPGQGLQFLFEYFSETQRNKGNFPGRFSGRQFSNSRSEMNVSTLELGDSALYLCASSQGGMDTQYFGPGTRLTVL.

The genes are TRBV6-2 or TRBV6-3 and TRBJ1-5; D is uncertain. CDR1 and CDR2 from the germline V gene are MNHEY and SVGEGT. The CDR3 is made up of 14 amino acids. V was pared by 0 bases and J by 6 bases, with 9 bases between. The CDR3 DNA reads as TGTGCCAGCAGTTACTCTGAGCCCCCTCAGCCCCAGCATTTT. It is translated as CASSYSEPPQPQHF.

This chain connects TRBV25-1 to TRBJ2-1; a weak D match, TRBD2 (5 bases). Germline CDR1 and CDR2: MGHDK and SYGVNS. Trimming removed 2 bases from V and 5 bases from J, with 16 bases in between. This CDR3 spans 16 amino acids. The CDR3 sequence is CASSEPEGTLDNEQFF. Written as DNA, the CDR3 is TGTGCCAGCAGTGAACCAGAGGGCACATTAGACAATGAGCAGTTCTTC.

The rearrangement links TRBV13 to TRBJ1-3, with D tentatively TRBD1 (5 bases). This CDR3 is 15 amino acids long. CDR1 is PRHDT, CDR2 FYEKMQ, per germline (reference sequence). V lost 7 bases and J lost 4, with 17 bases in between. CDR3 coding DNA: TGTGCCAGCACCCGAGGGGCAGGGAGAGGAAACACCATATATTTT. It translates to CASTRGAGRGNTIYF.

This clone was detected once. The chain recombines TRBV19 with TRBJ2-2; possibly TRBD1 for D (6 bases). V lost 7 bases to trimming and J lost 3 bases, with 30 bases between them. The V gene's germline CDR1 is LNHDA and CDR2 SQIVND (reference sequence). This CDR3 comprises 20 residues. For the CDR3, the DNA is TGTGCCAGTAAGCCCGGTGTAGGGACAAGGCGAGTAAAAGACACCGGGGAGCTGTTTTTT. This encodes CASKPGVGTRRVKDTGELFF.

This chain links TRBV4-2 with TRBJ1-5, with 7 bases identical to TRBD1. Germline V lookup: CDR1 LGHNA, CDR2 YNFKEQ. The V gene end was trimmed by 5 bases and the J gene end by 0 bases; junction bases not matched to a gene: 10. The CDR3 runs 17 residues. CDR3 in amino acids: CASSGRSRGNSNQPQHF. The CDR3, as DNA: TGTGCCAGCAGCGGACGAAGCAGGGGGAATAGCAATCAGCCCCAGCATTTT.

This CDR3 reads CASSGQGLSQPQHF. In DNA form, the CDR3 reads TGTGCCAGTAGTGGGCAGGGTTTGAGTCAGCCCCAGCATTTT. The genes are TRBV19 and TRBJ1-5; tentatively, D is TRBD1 (5 bases). Germline CDR1 is LNHDA and CDR2 is SQIVND (reference sequence). The germline V and J ends were trimmed by 5 bases and 6 bases, with 14 bases remaining between them. The CDR3 is 14 amino acids.

V and J are TRBV27 and TRBJ2-1, with D perhaps matching TRBD1 or TRBD2 (6 bases each). CDR1 and CDR2 from the germline V gene are MNHEY and SMNVEV (reference sequence). CDR3 length: 18 residues. Between the trimmed V and J ends, which lost 0 bases and 3 bases, there was a span of 18 bases. Written as DNA, the CDR3 is TGTGCCAGCAGTTTATCCGGGGGCCCTATCGGAAGCTACAATGAGCAGTTCTTC. Protein sequence: CASSLSGGPIGSYNEQFF.

The chain couples TRBV6-6 to TRBJ2-7, with a weak D call TRBD2 (7 bases). Per germline, CDR1 MNHNY and CDR2 SVGAGI (reference sequence). Trimming stripped 6 bases from V and 4 bases from J, with 19 bases between. The CDR3 has 15 residues. This CDR3 reads CASSNGAGGPYEQYF. The CDR3 DNA follows: TGTGCCAGCAGCAATGGGGCCGGGGGGCCGTACGAGCAGTACTTC.

V is TRBV25-1 and J is TRBJ1-2; D might be TRBD1 (5 bases). Trimming pared 3 bases from V and 8 bases from J, leaving 13 bases between. Germline CDR1 MGHDK, CDR2 SYGVNS. CDR3 length: 13 residues. CDR3 DNA: TGTGCCAGCAGTGATCAGCCGGGGGGAGGCTACACCTTC. As protein: CASSDQPGGGYTF.

In regard to this clone: The junction and the germline gene differ at one end; a read error may be behind it. The rearrangement joins TRBV23-1 to TRBJ2-2, with TRBD1 as a possible D gene (6 bases). TRBV23-1 is labeled an ORF, and its function is uncertain. The CDR3 sequence is 14 residues long. The CDR3 DNA reads TGCGCCAGCAGTCAAGGGAAGGGACACCGGGGAGCTGTTTTT. Protein: CASSQGKGHRGAVF.

Turning to this clone: The same CDR3 can be traced to other DNA sequences in this sample. This sequence joins TRBV9 and TRBJ2-7; 8 nucleotides align to TRBD2. The CDR3 is 14 amino acids. V gave up 0 bases and J gave up 1 base; unmatched junction bases: 0. Germline CDR1 reads SGDLS; CDR2 reads YYNGEE. The CDR3 loop is CASSVASGSYEQYF. In DNA form, the CDR3 reads TGTGCCAGCAGCGTAGCTAGCGGGTCCTACGAGCAGTACTTC. The full variable domain, with the rest looked up from reference TRBV9 and TRBJ2-7, is DSGVTQTPKHLITATGQRVTLRCSPRSGDLSVYWYQQSLDQGLQFLIQYYNGEERAKGNILERFSAQQFPDLHSELNLSSLELGDSALYFCASSVASGSYEQYFGPGTRLTVT.

This clone was counted once. The chain has TRBV7-2 and TRBJ2-1; TRBD2 matches at 7 bases. The V gene's germline CDR1 is SGHTA and CDR2 FQGNSA. V was clipped by 7 bases and J by 8 bases; unmatched bases: 11. The CDR3 runs to 14 residues. The CDR3 reads CASTSVGAGDEQFF. The CDR3 bases are TGTGCCAGCACTTCTGTCGGGGCGGGGGATGAGCAGTTCTTC.

The chain has TRBV27 and TRBJ1-1, with D maybe TRBD1 (5 bases). There are 12 residues in the CDR3. V lost 9 bases and J lost 6, with 14 bases in between. Germline V gene data show CDR1 as MNHEY and CDR2 as SMNVEV (reference sequence). CDR3 nucleotide sequence: TGTGCCAGTCGGGGGATAGAGCCTGAAGCTTTCTTT. It translates to CASRGIEPEAFF.

The chain has TRBV11-2 and TRBJ2-7; D is unclear. This CDR3 has 11 residues. V shed 5 bases and J shed 1 base, with 3 bases lying between them. Per the germline V gene, CDR1 is SGHAT and CDR2 is FQNNGV. The CDR3 sequence is CASSPSYEQYF. In nucleotides, the CDR3 is TGTGCCAGCAGCCCTTCCTACGAGCAGTACTTC.

This clone was observed a few times. The chain recombines TRBV25-1 with TRBJ2-2, with 7 bases lining up with TRBD2. The V and J ends lost 1 base and 10 bases, in that order; junction bases with no gene match: 6. The length of the CDR3 is 14 residues. Germline CDR1 and CDR2: MGHDK and SYGVNS. CDR3 loop: CASSEWGGTVELFF. The DNA for the CDR3 is TGTGCCAGCAGTGAATGGGGGGGAACGGTGGAGCTGTTTTTT.

The chain joins TRBV19 to TRBJ2-7; TRBD2 matches at 8 bases. Trimming cost V 4 bases and J 9 bases; bases outside gene matches: 11. The CDR3 runs 14 residues. CDR1 is LNHDA and CDR2 is SQIVND in the germline V gene (reference sequence). The CDR3 DNA reads TGTGCCAGTAGTAGGTATAGAACTAGCGGACTGCAGTACTTC. Translating it yields CASSRYRTSGLQYF.

The V call is TRBV7-2, the J call TRBJ2-7; D possibly corresponds to TRBD2 (6 bases). The germline gives CDR1 SGHTA, CDR2 FQGNSA. Deletions cut 5 bases from V and 2 bases from J, with 13 bases between. This CDR3 region has 14 residues. DNA of the CDR3: TGTGCCAGCAGCCCCGACTGGAGGGCCTACGAGCAGTACTTC. The encoded protein is CASSPDWRAYEQYF.

V gene TRBV7-3 combines with J gene TRBJ2-3; no definite D call. The CDR3 consists of 15 residues. From germline, CDR1 is SGHTA and CDR2 FQGTGA. The V and J ends lost 0 bases and 0 bases respectively, with 7 bases between them. The CDR3 region is CASSLTAQSTDTQYF. The CDR3 region has the DNA TGTGCCAGCAGCTTAACGGCCCAGAGCACAGATACGCAGTATTTT.

This clone was seen a single time. The CDR3 here is CAISGPEGEVGYEQYF. In DNA, the CDR3 is TGTGCCATCAGTGGACCTGAGGGAGAGGTAGGCTACGAGCAGTACTTC. The J gene is TRBJ2-7, the V gene TRBV10-3, with D tentatively TRBD2 (5 bases). The CDR3 is made up of 16 amino acids. V lost 4 bases and J lost 3, with 19 bases in between. Looked up from germline, CDR1 is ENHRY and CDR2 is SYGVKD.

For this clone: Other DNA variants within this sample encode the same CDR3. V and J are TRBV2 and TRBJ1-1; D unclear. Germline CDR1 reads SNHLY; CDR2 reads FYNNEI. V shed 3 bases and J shed 2 bases, with 10 bases lying between them. There are 14 residues in the CDR3. The CDR3 bases are TGTGCCAGCAGTGAGGAGGGCAGAAACACTGAAGCTTTCTTT. It is translated as CASSEEGRNTEAFF.

CDR3 sequence reads: CSVPWTGPADTQYF. For the CDR3, the DNA is TGCAGCGTGCCATGGACAGGGCCGGCGGATACGCAGTATTTT. V usage is TRBV29-1 and J usage is TRBJ2-3; 8 bases line up with TRBD1. The CDR3 is made up of 14 amino acids. The germline gives CDR1 SQVTM, CDR2 ANQGSEA. After removal of 6 bases from V and 6 bases from J, the junction contained 11 bases not matched to a gene.

This chain uses TRBV20-1 with TRBJ1-1; D is unresolved. Germline CDR1 reads DFQATT; CDR2 reads SNEGSKA (reference sequence). The length of the CDR3 is 11 residues. DNA of the CDR3: TGCAGGGGCTCTTTCGGAACTGAAGCTTTCTTT. It specifies CRGSFGTEAFF.

The rearrangement uses TRBV15 and TRBJ2-1; 13 bases are a match to TRBD2. Germline V CDR1 and CDR2: LNHNV, YYDKDF (reference sequence). Trimming at V came to 0 bases and at J to 4 bases, leaving 3 bases not matched to a gene. CDR3 length: 17 residues. The CDR3 sequence is CATSREGGLAGYNEQFF. The CDR3 DNA sequence: TGTGCCACCAGCAGAGAGGGGGGACTAGCGGGGTACAATGAGCAGTTCTTC.

The rearrangement links TRBV4-3 to TRBJ1-2; 7 bases are shared with TRBD1. The CDR3 length is 14 residues. The germline gives CDR1 LGHNA, CDR2 YSLEER. V was pared by 2 bases and J by 8 bases, with 8 bases of the junction left unmatched. In DNA, the CDR3 is TGCGCCAGCAGCCAATCCCGGACAGGCGGGGGCTACACCTTC. Residues: CASSQSRTGGGYTF.

CDR3 nucleotides: TGTGCCAGTAGTATGGAGCGGCAGAGCACTGAAGCTTTCTTT. This codes for CASSMERQSTEAFF. The chain recombines TRBV19 with TRBJ1-1; no reliable D call. Germline V gene data show CDR1 as LNHDA and CDR2 as SQIVND (reference sequence). The CDR3 contains 14 residues. V dropped 3 bases and J dropped 4 bases, with 12 bases sitting between them.

The CDR3 nucleotides are TGTGCCAGCAGCTGTCGGGGGTATGGCTACACCTTC. It encodes CASSCRGYGYTF. The J gene is TRBJ1-2, the V gene TRBV11-3, with TRBD1 as a possible D gene (5 bases). The CDR3 contains 12 residues. Per germline, CDR1 SGHNT and CDR2 YENEEA. Trimming took off 4 bases at V and 5 bases at J, with 8 bases between the two ends. Full variable domain (missing parts from reference TRBV11-3 and TRBJ1-2): EAGVVQSPRYKIIEKKQPVAFWCNPISGHNTLYWYLQNLGQGPELLIRYENEEAVDDSQLPKDRFSAERLKGVDSTLKIQPAELGDSAVYLCASSCRGYGYTFGSGTRLTVV.

The rearrangement uses TRBV4-1 and TRBJ2-5, with D perhaps given as TRBD1 or TRBD2 (5 bases each). V dropped 0 bases and J dropped 4 bases, with 15 bases sitting between them. CDR3 length: 16 amino acids. CDR1 and CDR2 (germline): MGHRA, YSYEKL. The CDR3 nucleotides read TGCGCCAGCAGCCAAGATCGTTGGGACCCGGGAGAGACCCAGTACTTC. Translation: CASSQDRWDPGETQYF.

The rearrangement uses TRBV7-9 and TRBJ1-1; D is unresolved. Germline V gives CDR1 SEHNR, CDR2 FQNEAQ (reference sequence). This CDR3 region has 13 residues. Trimming stripped 3 bases from V and 1 base from J, with 6 bases between. The CDR3 DNA follows: TGTGCCAGCAGCTTGGGCCAGAACACTGAAGCTTTCTTT. This translates into CASSLGQNTEAFF.

The J gene is TRBJ2-3, the V gene TRBV24-1; 7 positions agree with TRBD1. The junction had 4 bases not matched to a gene; V was cut back by 4 bases and J by 4 bases. The CDR3 length is 14 residues. CDR1 is KGHDR and CDR2 is SFDVKD in the germline V gene. The chain's CDR3 is CATSEPTGPDTQYF. For the CDR3, the DNA is TGTGCCACCAGTGAACCGACAGGGCCAGATACGCAGTATTTT.

A few counts support this clone. CDR3 region: CAISESGGLVTEAFF. Written as DNA, the CDR3 is TGTGCCATCAGTGAGTCGGGGGGGCTCGTAACTGAAGCTTTCTTT. This sequence joins TRBV10-3 and TRBJ1-1; maybe TRBD1 (6 bases). The length of the CDR3 is 15 residues. The germline V gene encodes CDR1 ENHRY and CDR2 SYGVKD. Trimming stripped 0 bases from V and 5 bases from J, with 13 bases between.